This T cell receptor (beta chain) was recorded in a study of T cells in Graves' hyperthyroidism and ophthalmopathy. Study results and caveats: The majority of expanded thyroid clonotypes above 0.001 also appeared in blood.

Deletions cut 5 bases from V and 8 bases from J, with 12 bases between. Germline V gene lookup returns CDR1 SEHNR and CDR2 FQNEAQ (reference sequence). The CDR3 length is 13 residues. The hyperthyroidism patients had all been newly diagnosed, and their disease duration was under 2 months. Their ages ranged from 18 to 65 years. In regard to this clonotype: The antigen remains undetermined.

Amplified regions were TCR beta CDR3 sequences from RNA transcripts. A set of HTBI primers served as the primers for a first-round RT-PCR of the TCR CDR3. TCRdb ran MiXCR on the multiplex PCR reads and lists one entry per CDR3 protein. Found here are just under 750,000 distinct CDR3 sequences, about a third of them singletons; the top ten hold around 32%. The chain has TRBV7-9 and TRBJ1-4; D is unresolved. This sequence was found in a woman in her 40s with Graves' hyperthyroidism. Sequencing input: blood. The CDR3 nucleotides are TGTGCCAGCAGCAGGACTAGCGGGGAAAAACTGTTTTTT. It is translated as CASSRTSGEKLFF.